The present T cell receptor (beta chain) was sequenced within a study of human T cells and chemical hapten exposure. This clonotype was detected many times. Time point: pre-sensitization, week 0. Noted treatment: therapeutic diphenylcyclopropenone sensitization with weekly scalp DPC. The total RNA was obtained from whole blood that was not fractionated. This CDR3 has 13 amino acids. V shed 2 bases and J shed 3 bases, with 7 bases lying between them. CDR1 is SGHRS, CDR2 YFSETQ, per germline. As processed by the authors: Sample-level TCR yields exhibited a median of approximately 88,000, with a range of 23,224 to 690,600. Each CDR3 protein gets one entry after TCRdb re-called the RACE reads with MiXCR. The V and J calls were determined by TCRdb, not by the authors. The table shows 300,000 to 450,000 distinct CDR3 sequences, with about 5% occurring only once.

This receptor was identified in a woman aged 18-30 years with alopecia areata. Some clones in this sample may be carry-over from other donors' samples. The rearrangement links TRBV5-1 to TRBJ2-3; the D is unclear. Here the sequenced sample was whole blood, taken in connection with sensitization to the hapten diphenylcyclopropenone (DPC). The CDR3 is CASSFVTTDTQYF. In DNA form, the CDR3 reads TGCGCCAGCAGCTTCGTTACAACAGATACGCAGTATTTT.